The rows below give T cell receptor beta chains drawn from one sample of a study of cytomegalovirus exposure and HLA in healthy donors. The protocol was immunoSEQ multiplex PCR, while the TCRdb copy is restricted to in-frame clones and leaves out a portion. This sample has about 100,000 clones; more than 75% occur once, and the top ten carry under 5%. Sequencing input: PBMCs. The receptors were gathered from a woman between 50 and 59 years old in good health and CMV-seropositive. CDR3s leave out the opening cysteine and the closing phenylalanine or tryptophan. Each record gives: D gene, J gene, V gene, CDR3 protein. A D gene is named only where the DNA matches it firmly.

d_gene: TRBD2
j_gene: TRBJ2-1
v_gene: TRBV9
CDR3aa: ASSVEGLGREGPYNEQF

d_gene: NA
j_gene: TRBJ2-1
v_gene: TRBV6-6
CDR3aa: ASTPWGRSYNEQF

d_gene: TRBD2
j_gene: TRBJ2-3
v_gene: TRBV4-2
CDR3aa: ASSPGGVSSTDTQY

d_gene: NA
j_gene: TRBJ1-5
v_gene: TRBV6-1
CDR3aa: ASSAGQVHQPQH

d_gene: NA
j_gene: TRBJ2-7
v_gene: TRBV30
CDR3aa: AWSGEAGPYEQY

d_gene: TRBD1
j_gene: TRBJ2-7
v_gene: TRBV5-4
CDR3aa: ASSLGQGISYEQY

d_gene: NA
j_gene: TRBJ2-6
v_gene: TRBV10-2
CDR3aa: ASSRQETGSGANVLT

d_gene: NA
j_gene: TRBJ2-5
v_gene: TRBV29-1
CDR3aa: SVTQKGETQY

d_gene: NA
j_gene: TRBJ2-6
v_gene: TRBV29-1
CDR3aa: SVHIFDRSGANVLT

d_gene: NA
j_gene: TRBJ2-1
v_gene: TRBV25-1
CDR3aa: ASSARVSSYNEQF

d_gene: NA
j_gene: TRBJ1-1
v_gene: TRBV27
CDR3aa: ASSLRHMNTEAF

d_gene: NA
j_gene: TRBJ1-1
v_gene: TRBV29-1
CDR3aa: SESQGREAF

d_gene: NA
j_gene: TRBJ1-4
v_gene: TRBV2
CDR3aa: ASSERGGKLF

d_gene: TRBD1
j_gene: TRBJ1-1
v_gene: TRBV9
CDR3aa: ASTQGANTEAF

d_gene: NA
j_gene: TRBJ2-1
v_gene: TRBV7-7
CDR3aa: ASSLGSLGSSYNEQF

d_gene: NA
j_gene: TRBJ1-1
v_gene: TRBV7-9
CDR3aa: ASSETDFEAF

d_gene: TRBD2
j_gene: TRBJ2-5
v_gene: TRBV5-4
CDR3aa: ASSQGLAFGETQY

d_gene: TRBD2
j_gene: TRBJ2-1
v_gene: TRBV7-6
CDR3aa: ASSLGRESSYNEQF

d_gene: TRBD1
j_gene: TRBJ2-3
v_gene: TRBV30
CDR3aa: AWLLPGQETDTQY

d_gene: TRBD1
j_gene: TRBJ2-7
v_gene: TRBV27
CDR3aa: ASVGQGLHEQY

d_gene: NA
j_gene: TRBJ2-4
v_gene: TRBV6-5
CDR3aa: ASRGEGRRGVQY

d_gene: TRBD2
j_gene: TRBJ2-3
v_gene: TRBV10-1
CDR3aa: ASSGLAGGPGTDTQY

d_gene: TRBD1
j_gene: TRBJ2-3
v_gene: TRBV2
CDR3aa: ASSETGTGGDTQY

d_gene: NA
j_gene: TRBJ1-1
v_gene: TRBV18
CDR3aa: ASSPPGRASREAF

d_gene: NA
j_gene: TRBJ2-7
v_gene: TRBV6-1
CDR3aa: ASSSTRGSYEQY

d_gene: NA
j_gene: TRBJ2-2
v_gene: TRBV5-4
CDR3aa: ASSFGGGHTGELF

d_gene: NA
j_gene: TRBJ2-7
v_gene: TRBV7-8
CDR3aa: ASRWAAGKQYEQY